This T cell receptor (beta chain) was captured by sequencing in a study of blood T cell repertoires in COVID-19. Study-level information: Both acute and convalescent COVID-19 samples were obtained from the United States, Italy and Spain. The cDNA or gDNA used as material had been derived from T cells, B-cell-depleted T cells, or PBMCs.

Per the original data handling: Amplification of reference gene primers was used by the study to estimate nucleated cell counts. Method: immunoSEQ multiplex PCR; TCRdb's copy keeps in-frame clones and lacks some. The V and J calls and clone size were taken over from that table, and D and trimming were inferred from the DNA. The sample has 320,000 or so clones, under 90% seen once. J lost 8 bases, V lost 5 bases, and 11 bases had no gene match. Germline CDR1 SGHAT, CDR2 FQNNGV. CDR3 size: 15 residues. The receptor was isolated from a man aged 55 to 70 who had recovered from COVID-19. What was sequenced was PBMCs or T cells enriched from blood (not recorded which). The chain links TRBV11-2 to TRBJ2-1, with 8 bases that match TRBD2. CDR3 bases: TGTGCCAGCAGCCCCACTAGCGGCTACGTGGATGAGCAGTTCTTC. Its translation is CASSPTSGYVDEQFF.